This TCR beta chain was identified in a study of cytomegalovirus exposure and HLA in healthy donors. Turning to the study itself: Some 80 million unique TCRs from HLA-typed donors were held in an early data release. Assignment to the Caucasian-associated ancestry cluster applied to 81% of the approximately 400 genotyped donors. Broader study findings: Some V segments (TRBV6-2 and TRBV6-3 among them) were excluded as indistinguishable.

CDR3 length equals 14 residues. V lost 7 bases and J 0 bases, leaving 10 bases between the germline ends. Looked up from germline, CDR1 is LNHDA and CDR2 is SQIVND (reference sequence). Vbeta (60) and Jbeta (13) primers were used in the PCR. The protocol was immunoSEQ multiplex PCR, while the TCRdb copy is restricted to in-frame clones and leaves out a portion. The data show about 83,000 clones, less than 85% seen once. Donors counted as nominally healthy when sampled, yet unrecorded immune exposures were likely. With respect to this clone: Antigen specificity is unknown.

This receptor was taken from a man in his fifties or sixties in good health and CMV-seronegative. This chain links TRBV19 with TRBJ1-5; no clear D gene. The sequencing input was PBMCs. This CDR3 reads CASTPDTSNQPQHF. In nucleotides, the CDR3 is TGTGCCAGTACCCCAGACACTAGCAATCAGCCCCAGCATTTT.